The sample holds many counts of the clone carrying this TCR beta chain. Stated time point: sample taken at primary tumor resection. The sequenced material consisted of unsorted whole RNA from tumor, nontumor lung or frozen PBMC. This record comes from a study of spatial heterogeneity in lung cancer. TCRdb re-called the 5' RACE reads through MiXCR, storing one row per CDR3 protein. This table holds some 52,000 distinct CDR3 sequences, 6% to 9% found once. V was cut by 5 bases and J by 11 bases, with 19 bases left in between. Germline V CDR1 and CDR2: SGHAT, FQDESV (reference sequence). The CDR3 is 14 residues long.

This sample comprised PBMCs, obtained at surgery. This chain joins TRBV11-1 and TRBJ2-1; D tentatively reads TRBD1 or TRBD2 (7 bases each). The TCR comes from a female donor with early-stage non-small cell lung cancer. The CDR3, as DNA: TGTGCCAGCAGCCCAGGGGGGGACCAAGGGAAGCAGTTCTTC. As protein: CASSPGGDQGKQFF.